Sequencing of this TCR beta chain was carried out in a study of shared clonotypes between healthy human individuals. It was across several immunoSEQ plates that each subset's genomic DNA was evenly split. The method was immunoSEQ multiplex PCR; TCRdb's version includes in-frame clones alone and lacks a portion of them. This table has 2 million or so clones, just under 95% appearing once. Terminally differentiated effector memory CD45RA+ cells were left out of the naive CD8 fraction, which was CD45RO-negative and positively selected for CCR7. Germline lookup yields CDR1 SNHLY and CDR2 FYNNEI. This CDR3 comprises 13 residues. V lost 5 bases and J lost 7, with 15 bases in between.

The sequence came from a man in his late teens or twenties in good health. The chain uses TRBV2 and TRBJ2-7; D is ambiguous. Sequencing was carried out using naive CD8+ T cells sorted from blood. Here the CDR3 DNA reads TGTGCCAGCAGTTTGGGCGAGGTTAGGGAGCAGTACTTC. Translated: CASSLGEVREQYF.